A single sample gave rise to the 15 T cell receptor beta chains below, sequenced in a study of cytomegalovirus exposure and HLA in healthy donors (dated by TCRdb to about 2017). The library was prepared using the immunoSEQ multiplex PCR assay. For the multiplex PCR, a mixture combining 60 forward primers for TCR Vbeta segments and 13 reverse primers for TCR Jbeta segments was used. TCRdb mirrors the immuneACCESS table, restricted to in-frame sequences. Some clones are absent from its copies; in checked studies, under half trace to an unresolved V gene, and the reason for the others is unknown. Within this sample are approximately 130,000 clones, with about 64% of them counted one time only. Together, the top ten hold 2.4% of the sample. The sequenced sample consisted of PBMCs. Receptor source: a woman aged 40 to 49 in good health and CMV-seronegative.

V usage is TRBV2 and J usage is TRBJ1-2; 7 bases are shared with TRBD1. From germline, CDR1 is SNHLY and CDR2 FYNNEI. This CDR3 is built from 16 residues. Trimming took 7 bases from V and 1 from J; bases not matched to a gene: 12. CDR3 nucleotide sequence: TGTGCCAGCAATAAACCGCCGGGACAGAGTAACTATGGCTACACCTTC. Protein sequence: CASNKPPGQSNYGYTF.

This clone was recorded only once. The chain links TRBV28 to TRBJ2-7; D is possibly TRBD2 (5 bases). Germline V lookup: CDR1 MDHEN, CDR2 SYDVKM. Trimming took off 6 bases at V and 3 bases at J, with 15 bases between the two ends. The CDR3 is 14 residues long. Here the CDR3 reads CASSRGLFLYEQYF. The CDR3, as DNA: TGTGCCAGCAGCCGCGGACTCTTTCTCTACGAGCAGTACTTC.

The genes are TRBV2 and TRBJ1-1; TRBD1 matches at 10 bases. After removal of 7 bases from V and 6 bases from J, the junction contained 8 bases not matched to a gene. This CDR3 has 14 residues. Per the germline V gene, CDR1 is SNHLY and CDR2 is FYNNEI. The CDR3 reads CASTADRGRPEAFF. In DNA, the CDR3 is TGTGCCAGCACCGCCGACAGGGGGCGGCCTGAAGCTTTCTTT.

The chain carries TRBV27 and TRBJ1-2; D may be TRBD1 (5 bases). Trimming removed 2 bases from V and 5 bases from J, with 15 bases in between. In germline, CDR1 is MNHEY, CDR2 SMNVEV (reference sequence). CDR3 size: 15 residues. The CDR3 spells CASSLGRELGYGYTF. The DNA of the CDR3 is TGTGCCAGCAGTTTAGGCAGGGAACTGGGTTATGGCTACACCTTC.

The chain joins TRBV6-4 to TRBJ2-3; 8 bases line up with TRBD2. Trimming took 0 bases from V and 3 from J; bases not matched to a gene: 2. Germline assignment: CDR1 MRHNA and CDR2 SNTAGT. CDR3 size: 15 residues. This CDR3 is CASSDSGGGTDTQYF. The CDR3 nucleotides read TGTGCCAGCAGTGACTCTGGCGGGGGGACAGATACGCAGTATTTT.

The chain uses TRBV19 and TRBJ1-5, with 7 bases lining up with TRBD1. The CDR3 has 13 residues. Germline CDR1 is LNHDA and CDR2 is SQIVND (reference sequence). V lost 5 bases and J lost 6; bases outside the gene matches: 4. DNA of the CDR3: TGTGCCAGTAGTCCGCCAGGGGGTCAGCCCCAGCATTTT. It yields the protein CASSPPGGQPQHF.

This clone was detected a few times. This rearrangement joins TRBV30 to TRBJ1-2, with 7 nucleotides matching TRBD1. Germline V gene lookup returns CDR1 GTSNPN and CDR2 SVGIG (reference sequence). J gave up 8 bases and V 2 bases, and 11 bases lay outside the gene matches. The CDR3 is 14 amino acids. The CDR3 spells CAWSRQGFGRGYTF. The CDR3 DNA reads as TGTGCCTGGAGTCGACAGGGTTTCGGTCGGGGCTACACCTTC.

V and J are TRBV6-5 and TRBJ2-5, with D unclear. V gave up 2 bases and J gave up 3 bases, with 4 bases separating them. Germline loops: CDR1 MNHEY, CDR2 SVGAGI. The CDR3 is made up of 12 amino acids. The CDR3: CASSYTKETQYF. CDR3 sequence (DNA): TGTGCCAGCAGTTACACAAAAGAGACCCAGTACTTC.

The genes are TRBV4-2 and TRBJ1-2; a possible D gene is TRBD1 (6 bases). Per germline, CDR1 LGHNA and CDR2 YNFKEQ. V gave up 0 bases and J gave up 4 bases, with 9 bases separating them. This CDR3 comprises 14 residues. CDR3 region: CASSQDQGSYGYTF. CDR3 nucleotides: TGTGCCAGCAGCCAAGATCAGGGGTCCTATGGCTACACCTTC.

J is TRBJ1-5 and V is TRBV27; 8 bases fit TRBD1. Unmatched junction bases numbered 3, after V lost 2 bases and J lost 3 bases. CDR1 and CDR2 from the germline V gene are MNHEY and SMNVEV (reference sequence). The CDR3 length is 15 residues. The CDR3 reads CASSLGTGPNQPQHF. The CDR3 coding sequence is TGTGCCAGCAGTTTAGGGACAGGCCCCAATCAGCCCCAGCATTTT.

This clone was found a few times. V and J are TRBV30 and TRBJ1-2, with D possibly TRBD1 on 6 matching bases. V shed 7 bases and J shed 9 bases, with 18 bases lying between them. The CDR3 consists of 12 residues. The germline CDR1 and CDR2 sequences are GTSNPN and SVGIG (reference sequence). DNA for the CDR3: TGTGCCTTAACAGGGACGGCTGGGCGCTACACCTTC. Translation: CALTGTAGRYTF.

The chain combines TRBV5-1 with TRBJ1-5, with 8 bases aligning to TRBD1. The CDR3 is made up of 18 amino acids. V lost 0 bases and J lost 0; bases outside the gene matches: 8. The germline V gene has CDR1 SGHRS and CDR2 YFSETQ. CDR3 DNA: TGCGCCAGCAGCTTGGTACCCTCAGGGGGCTATAGCAATCAGCCCCAGCATTTT. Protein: CASSLVPSGGYSNQPQHF.

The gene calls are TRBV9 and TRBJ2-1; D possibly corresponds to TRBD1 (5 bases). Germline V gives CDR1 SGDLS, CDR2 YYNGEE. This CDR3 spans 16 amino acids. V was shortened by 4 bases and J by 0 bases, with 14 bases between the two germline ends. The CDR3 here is CASSPQAISSYNEQFF. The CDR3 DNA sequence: TGTGCCAGCAGCCCACAGGCTATAAGCTCCTACAATGAGCAGTTCTTC.

The CDR3 sequence is CASSVIRGPASGSYNEQFF. Here the CDR3 DNA reads TGCGCCAGCAGTGTGATCAGGGGCCCAGCTTCGGGCTCCTACAATGAGCAGTTCTTC. The chain joins TRBV10-1 to TRBJ2-1; tentative D call: TRBD1 (6 bases). Per germline, CDR1 WNHNN and CDR2 SYGVQD (reference sequence). V shed 4 bases and J shed 0 bases, with 22 bases lying between them. The CDR3 runs to 19 residues.

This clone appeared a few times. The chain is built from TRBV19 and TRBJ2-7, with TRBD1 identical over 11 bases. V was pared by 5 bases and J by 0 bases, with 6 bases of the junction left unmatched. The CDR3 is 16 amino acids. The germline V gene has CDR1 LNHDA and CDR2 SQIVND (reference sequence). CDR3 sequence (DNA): TGTGCCAGTAGTGTCGGGACAGGGGGATACTCCTACGAGCAGTACTTC. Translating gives CASSVGTGGYSYEQYF.